The 12 T cell receptor beta chains presented below share a single source sample, sequenced in a study of T cells in Graves' hyperthyroidism and ophthalmopathy. Amplified TCR beta CDR3 regions derived from RNA transcripts. HTBI primers drove first-round RT-PCR of the TCR CDR3. Each CDR3 protein gets one entry after TCRdb re-called the multiplex PCR reads with MiXCR. The data contain a few hundred thousand distinct CDR3 sequences, about a sixth of them singletons. The sequenced sample was blood. All receptors come from a woman aged 18-29 years with Graves' ophthalmopathy.

V and J are TRBV28 and TRBJ2-7; 11 nucleotides align to TRBD1. With V trimmed by 5 bases and J by 5 bases, 8 bases remained unmatched. This CDR3 contains 15 residues. CDR1 and CDR2 (germline): MDHEN, SYDVKM. The CDR3 bases are TGTGCCAGCAGTGGCAGGGGACAGGGGGTGAACGAGCAGTACTTC. Translation gives CASSGRGQGVNEQYF.

This clonotype has ten or more counts. The chain employs TRBV6-1 and TRBJ1-1; the D is unclear. There are 13 residues in the CDR3. CDR1 is MNHNS, CDR2 SASEGT, per germline. Trimming pared 0 bases from V and 8 bases from J, leaving 10 bases between. CDR3 in DNA: TGTGCCAGCAGTGAAGCTCCTACTTGGGAAGCTTTCTTT. Amino acid sequence: CASSEAPTWEAFF.

This clonotype has a handful of counts. The chain joins TRBV6-5 to TRBJ2-7; a weak D match, TRBD2 (5 bases). Trimming cost V 2 bases and J 0 bases, with 5 bases left between them. The CDR3 sequence is 13 residues long. Germline CDR1 MNHEY, CDR2 SVGAGI. CDR3 sequence reads: CASSYDYSYEQYF. The DNA of the CDR3 is TGTGCCAGCAGTTACGACTACTCCTACGAGCAGTACTTC.

The chain employs TRBV5-8 and TRBJ2-2; TRBD2 matches 9 bases. CDR3 length: 17 amino acids. The V segment lost 0 bases and the J segment 5 bases; nucleotides outside the gene matches: 8. Per the germline V gene, CDR1 is SGHTS and CDR2 is YDEGEE. The CDR3 reads CASSLDLAGRGTGELFF. CDR3 sequence (DNA): TGTGCCAGCAGCTTGGATCTAGCGGGGCGGGGTACCGGGGAGCTGTTTTTT.

The sample holds many counts of this clonotype. The chain carries TRBV6-1 and TRBJ2-5; TRBD1 is a possible D gene (5 bases). The length of the CDR3 is 12 residues. Germline lookup yields CDR1 MNHNS and CDR2 SASEGT. The ends were cut back, 5 bases at V and 2 bases at J, with 6 bases in the middle. CDR3 loop: CASSPGQETQYF. The CDR3 bases are TGTGCCAGCAGTCCAGGGCAAGAGACCCAGTACTTC.

This clonotype was counted at least ten times. The V gene is TRBV2, the J gene TRBJ1-4; unclear D gene. V was trimmed by 6 bases and J by 5 bases, leaving 16 bases between them. Germline V lookup: CDR1 SNHLY, CDR2 FYNNEI. The CDR3 sequence is 15 residues long. The CDR3 region has the DNA TGTGCCAGCAGGGTCTCACGACTAAGGAATGAAAAACTGTTTTTT. It is translated as CASRVSRLRNEKLFF.

This clonotype showed up just a few times. V usage is TRBV27 and J usage is TRBJ1-4; 9 bases match TRBD1. Germline V lookup: CDR1 MNHEY, CDR2 SMNVEV (reference sequence). Germline trimming cut 6 bases from V and 10 bases from J; bases unmatched to any gene: 12. The CDR3 runs to 15 residues. The CDR3 sequence is CASSPAGTGIGKLFF. The CDR3 bases are TGTGCCAGCAGCCCCGCCGGGACAGGGATAGGAAAACTGTTTTTT.

This clonotype was seen repeatedly, ten times or more. The chain employs TRBV5-1 and TRBJ2-7; D perhaps matches TRBD2 (5 bases). V was shortened by 0 bases and J by 5 bases, with 9 bases between the two germline ends. This CDR3 has 13 amino acids. Germline values: CDR1 SGHRS, CDR2 YFSETQ. The CDR3 loop reads CASSLGGIDEQYF. The CDR3 bases are TGCGCCAGCAGCTTGGGAGGGATCGACGAGCAGTACTTC.

This clonotype appeared a few times. The rearrangement joins TRBV29-1 to TRBJ1-1; TRBD1 agrees at 9 bases. The germline V gene has CDR1 SQVTM and CDR2 ANQGSEA. The V gene end was trimmed by 6 bases and the J gene end by 5 bases; junction bases not matched to a gene: 10. The CDR3 is 14 residues long. In DNA form, the CDR3 reads TGCAGCGTCCCGACAGGGACAGGGCAAACTGAAGCTTTCTTT. Translating it yields CSVPTGTGQTEAFF.

This clonotype occurred many times. The V and J genes are TRBV30 and TRBJ2-7, with 8 bases lining up with TRBD1. The junction had 8 bases not matched to a gene; V was cut back by 2 bases and J by 5 bases. CDR1 and CDR2 from the germline V gene are GTSNPN and SVGIG (reference sequence). This CDR3 has 14 amino acids. CDR3 DNA: TGTGCCTGGAGTCGGGACAGGTTGATCCACGAGCAGTACTTC. It is translated as CAWSRDRLIHEQYF.

The V and J genes are TRBV7-9 and TRBJ2-5, with 9 bases matching TRBD2. The CDR3 length is 14 residues. Unmatched junction bases numbered 6, after V lost 5 bases and J lost 5 bases. Germline values: CDR1 SEHNR, CDR2 FQNEAQ (reference sequence). The CDR3 nucleotides are TGTGCCAGCAGCAAGCGGGGGGTTCAGGAGACCCAGTACTTC. This encodes CASSKRGVQETQYF.

This clonotype occurred many times. The rearrangement links TRBV28 to TRBJ2-3; TRBD2 matches at 10 bases. Germline values: CDR1 MDHEN, CDR2 SYDVKM. This CDR3 is built from 15 residues. The V and J ends lost 5 bases and 4 bases, in that order; junction bases with no gene match: 6. The CDR3 DNA follows: TGTGCCAGCAGTGAGCAGCGGGGGGGTTCAGATACGCAGTATTTT. This translates into CASSEQRGGSDTQYF. Using reference TRBV28 and TRBJ2-3 for the parts outside the CDR3, the full variable domain is DVKVTQSSRYLVKRTGEKVFLECVQDMDHENMFWYRQDPGLGLRLIYFSYDVKMKEKGDIPEGYSVSREKKERFSLILESASTNQTSMYLCASSEQRGGSDTQYFGPGTRLTVL.